Below, one T cell receptor (beta chain) is given with its context. Its antigen remains unknown. The data are from a study of cytomegalovirus exposure and HLA in healthy donors. Broader study findings: As immune exposure information, only CMV serostatus was available.

V shed 8 bases and J 4 bases; nucleotides not matched to a gene: 7. This CDR3 spans 15 amino acids. CDR1 is MNHEY and CDR2 is SVGAGI in the germline V gene. The PCR made use of 60 Vbeta and 13 Jbeta primers. Method: immunoSEQ multiplex PCR; TCRdb's copy keeps in-frame clones and lacks some. The sample lists roughly 120,000 clones; approximately 83% were seen once. The sample taken for sequencing was PBMCs. V and J are TRBV6-5 and TRBJ2-1; TRBD1 agrees at 11 bases. The TCR comes from a man aged 40-49 years in good health and CMV-seronegative. The CDR3 nucleotides read TGTGCCAGCGGGACAGGGGGACTAACATACAATGAGCAGTTCTTC. It encodes CASGTGGLTYNEQFF.